This record concerns one TCR beta chain sequence. What it binds is not known. From germline, CDR1 is SGHTA and CDR2 FQGTGA. The CDR3 has 13 residues. Trimming pared 3 bases from V and 0 bases from J, leaving 5 bases between. The data were taken from a study of T cell responses to AZD1222 COVID-19 vaccine. The study's findings and limits: Distributed over spike, vaccine-associated CD4 TCRs predominated at 160-218 and 743-854.

Repertoires were generated with immunoSEQ multiplex PCR, while TCRdb's copy carries only in-frame clones and drops some. The table shows under 150,000 clones, with 70% to 90% occurring only once. The clonotype comes from an adult in good health. The rearrangement uses TRBV7-3 and TRBJ1-1; D is unresolved. Here the sequenced sample was peripheral blood, taken on day 0 of AZD1222 vaccination. The CDR3 is CASSFALNTEAFF. The CDR3 bases are TGTGCCAGCAGCTTTGCGTTGAACACTGAAGCTTTCTTT.